These 26 T cell receptor beta chains came from one sample sequenced in a study of blood T cell repertoires in COVID-19. Sequenced by immunoSEQ multiplex PCR; TCRdb stores in-frame clones only, minus some. The data hold about 480,000 clones, with roughly 90% observed a single time. Sequencing was carried out using PBMCs or T cells enriched from blood (not recorded which). All receptors come from a woman aged 40 to 50 who had recovered from COVID-19.

The J gene is TRBJ2-2, the V gene TRBV5-1; no definite D call. The V end lost 4 bases, the J end lost 7 bases, and 14 bases lay between the germline ends. The CDR3 has 14 residues. Germline assignment: CDR1 SGHRS and CDR2 YFSETQ. The CDR3 coding sequence is TGCGCCAGCAGCCCTAACGTATACGGCGGGGAGCTGTTTTTT. This codes for CASSPNVYGGELFF.

The chain joins TRBV5-1 to TRBJ2-2; 7 positions agree with TRBD1. The junction had 3 bases not matched to a gene; V was cut back by 3 bases and J by 4 bases. This CDR3 contains 14 residues. Germline CDR1 and CDR2: SGHRS and YFSETQ. CDR3 bases: TGCGCCAGCAGCTGGGGACAGTCCACCGGGGAGCTGTTTTTT. Amino acid sequence: CASSWGQSTGELFF.

This chain connects TRBV27 to TRBJ2-7; TRBD2 matches 7 bases. The CDR3 totals 14 residues. Germline V gives CDR1 MNHEY, CDR2 SMNVEV (reference sequence). J was trimmed by 2 bases and V by 5 bases; bases with no gene match: 6. CDR3 in amino acids: CASSGASGPYEQYF. The CDR3, as DNA: TGTGCCAGCAGTGGGGCTAGCGGCCCCTACGAGCAGTACTTC.

The chain employs TRBV10-3 and TRBJ2-5; 10 bases line up with TRBD2. There are 16 residues in the CDR3. The junction had 9 bases not matched to a gene; V was cut back by 8 bases and J by 0 bases. Germline loops: CDR1 ENHRY, CDR2 SYGVKD. This CDR3 reads CAIGSSGRGDQETQYF. DNA of the CDR3: TGTGCCATCGGGTCTAGCGGGAGAGGGGACCAAGAGACCCAGTACTTC.

The DNA for the CDR3 is TGTGCCAGCAGTTACCCCTTCCGCGGAGGGAGCTATGGCTACACCTTC. Protein product: CASSYPFRGGSYGYTF. The chain is built from TRBV6-5 and TRBJ1-2, with D hard to call. Germline V gene data show CDR1 as MNHEY and CDR2 as SVGAGI. This CDR3 is 16 amino acids long. V shed 2 bases and J shed 4 bases, with 17 bases lying between them.

The V call is TRBV2, the J call TRBJ1-5; D gene uncertain. Trimming took off 5 bases at V and 2 bases at J, with 7 bases between the two ends. Germline assignment: CDR1 SNHLY and CDR2 FYNNEI. The CDR3 totals 13 residues. The CDR3 nucleotides read TGTGCCAGCAGTTATCAGGGCAATCAGCCCCAGCATTTT. Its translation is CASSYQGNQPQHF.

V gene TRBV5-5 combines with J gene TRBJ2-5, with 14 nucleotides matching TRBD2. The CDR3 contains 15 residues. Germline V lookup: CDR1 SGHKS, CDR2 YYEKEE (reference sequence). The trim removed 4 bases at V and 4 bases at J, leaving 3 bases unmatched. This CDR3 is CASSPGLAGVETQYF. CDR3 DNA sequence: TGTGCCAGCAGCCCGGGACTAGCGGGAGTAGAGACCCAGTACTTC.

V is TRBV18 and J is TRBJ1-1; no firm D call. The V gene's germline CDR1 is KGHSH and CDR2 LQKENI. The V and J ends lost 1 base and 0 bases respectively, with 9 bases between them. CDR3 length: 15 residues. The CDR3 spells CASSPLGLMNTEAFF. The DNA for the CDR3 is TGTGCCAGCTCACCACTCGGACTCATGAACACTGAAGCTTTCTTT.

V and J are TRBV25-1 and TRBJ2-7; 8 bases agree with TRBD2. This CDR3 contains 16 residues. CDR1 and CDR2 (germline): MGHDK, SYGVNS. Trimming removed 1 base from V and 4 bases from J; junction bases left unmatched: 9. CDR3 nucleotide sequence: TGTGCCAGCAGTGAATCTCTGACGGGAGGGGTTTACGAGCAGTACTTC. Its protein is CASSESLTGGVYEQYF.

The chain carries TRBV4-2 and TRBJ2-7, with unresolved D. The CDR3 has 14 amino acids. Looked up from germline, CDR1 is LGHNA and CDR2 is YNFKEQ. V was cut by 0 bases and J by 6 bases, with 12 bases left in between. The CDR3 loop reads CASSQEVGLGEQYF. In DNA form, the CDR3 reads TGTGCCAGCAGCCAAGAAGTGGGCCTGGGCGAGCAGTACTTC.

The chain uses TRBV5-4 and TRBJ1-1, with 11 nucleotides matching TRBD1. The ends lost 0 bases at V and 3 bases at J; junction bases unmatched: 4. Looked up from germline, CDR1 is SGHNT and CDR2 is YYREEE (reference sequence). CDR3 length: 16 residues. The CDR3 loop reads CASSLAPGQGDTEAFF. In nucleotides, the CDR3 is TGTGCCAGCAGCTTGGCCCCGGGACAGGGGGACACTGAAGCTTTCTTT.

V and J are TRBV18 and TRBJ1-5; D remains unclear. CDR3 length equals 14 residues. The V gene's germline CDR1 is KGHSH and CDR2 LQKENI. V was cut by 2 bases and J by 2 bases, with 7 bases left in between. DNA for the CDR3: TGTGCCAGCTCACCAGGGGAGGGCAATCAGCCCCAGCATTTT. Amino acids: CASSPGEGNQPQHF.

The chain couples TRBV5-1 to TRBJ1-2; 7 nucleotides line up with TRBD1. The CDR3 totals 17 residues. V trimming: 0 bases; J trimming: 2 bases; junction bases outside the gene matches: 10. Looked up from germline, CDR1 is SGHRS and CDR2 is YFSETQ. CDR3 protein: CASSLVSGQPGNYGYTF. In DNA, the CDR3 is TGCGCCAGCAGCTTGGTGTCGGGACAGCCAGGAAACTATGGCTACACCTTC.

This clone was seen a single time. The chain recombines TRBV4-1 with TRBJ2-7; D perhaps matches TRBD2 (6 bases). The CDR3 is 16 amino acids. Germline V gene data show CDR1 as MGHRA and CDR2 as YSYEKL. Trimming removed 0 bases at V and 4 bases at J, with 16 bases between. The CDR3 nucleotides read TGCGCCAGCAGCCAAGAGAAATGGGACTTAGAATACGAGCAGTACTTC. Encoded protein: CASSQEKWDLEYEQYF.

The gene calls are TRBV10-3 and TRBJ2-7, with D possibly TRBD2 on 6 matching bases. The CDR3 runs to 17 residues. V was pared by 0 bases and J by 4 bases, with 19 bases between. Germline V lookup: CDR1 ENHRY, CDR2 SYGVKD. In nucleotides, the CDR3 is TGTGCCATCAGTGAGTCGAGCGGGTCTAGCCGTAAGTACGAGCAGTACTTC. The encoded protein is CAISESSGSSRKYEQYF.

The chain is built from TRBV6-2 or TRBV6-3 and TRBJ2-5; 7 bases match TRBD1. CDR1 and CDR2 from the germline V gene are MNHEY and SVGEGT. The CDR3 spans 13 residues. V was clipped by 4 bases and J by 4 bases; unmatched bases: 3. CDR3 bases: TGTGCCAGCAGTTTACAGGGGAGAGAGACCCAGTACTTC. Translation gives CASSLQGRETQYF.

J is TRBJ2-1 and V is TRBV27, with D perhaps TRBD1 (6 bases). V was cut by 6 bases and J by 0 bases, with 24 bases left in between. Germline CDR1 MNHEY, CDR2 SMNVEV (reference sequence). This CDR3 has 19 amino acids. The CDR3: CASSQGPWTAVISYNEQFF. CDR3 DNA: TGTGCCAGCAGCCAAGGCCCATGGACAGCCGTAATCTCCTACAATGAGCAGTTCTTC.

The V gene is TRBV20-1, the J gene TRBJ1-2, with unresolved D. This CDR3 spans 12 amino acids. V gave up 3 bases and J gave up 4 bases, with 9 bases separating them. Germline-derived CDR1 and CDR2 are DFQATT and SNEGSKA (reference sequence). As DNA, the CDR3 is TGCAGTGCTAGTTCGGCAGGCTATGGCTACACCTTC. It is translated as CSASSAGYGYTF.

CDR3 residues: CASSQTASGRYNEQFF. In nucleotides, the CDR3 is TGCGCCAGCAGCCAAACCGCGAGCGGGAGGTACAATGAGCAGTTCTTC. J is TRBJ2-1 and V is TRBV4-1; 9 nucleotides align to TRBD2. V was clipped by 2 bases and J by 4 bases; unmatched bases: 6. This CDR3 contains 16 residues. Germline V gene sequence: CDR1 MGHRA, CDR2 YSYEKL.

Concerning this clone: The sample holds other DNA sequences that translate to the same CDR3. V usage is TRBV5-6 and J usage is TRBJ2-7; tentatively, D is TRBD2 (5 bases). The CDR3 is made up of 12 amino acids. Germline V gene sequence: CDR1 SGHDT, CDR2 YYEEEE. V lost 4 bases and J 3 bases, leaving 8 bases between the germline ends. The DNA of the CDR3 is TGTGCCAGCAGCCCCGGGGACTACGAGCAGTACTTC. Its translation is CASSPGDYEQYF.

The rearrangement links TRBV7-2 to TRBJ2-7, with TRBD2 matching over 10 bases. With V trimmed by 1 base and J by 4 bases, 4 bases remained unmatched. The V gene's germline CDR1 is SGHTA and CDR2 FQGNSA. The CDR3 totals 15 residues. CDR3: CASSLDSSGRYEQYF. For the CDR3, the DNA is TGTGCCAGCAGCTTAGATTCTAGCGGGAGATACGAGCAGTACTTC.

The chain is built from TRBV3-1 (or the pseudogene TRBV3-2) and TRBJ1-1; 8 nucleotides line up with TRBD1. From germline, CDR1 is LGHDT and CDR2 YNNKEL (reference sequence). The CDR3 totals 14 residues. Trimming took 3 bases from V and 3 from J; bases not matched to a gene: 3. Here the CDR3 reads CASSHTGGHTEAFF. CDR3 DNA: TGTGCCAGCAGCCATACAGGGGGGCACACTGAAGCTTTCTTT.

The chain combines TRBV19 with TRBJ2-7, with D maybe TRBD1 (5 bases). V was clipped by 6 bases and J by 4 bases, with 10 bases between them. CDR1 is LNHDA and CDR2 is SQIVND in the germline V gene (reference sequence). CDR3 length equals 12 residues. CDR3 nucleotide sequence: TGTGCCAGTAGAGGGGTGACATACGAGCAGTACTTC. This sequence encodes CASRGVTYEQYF.

J is TRBJ1-5 and V is TRBV12-3 or TRBV12-4, with no clear D. This CDR3 has 13 amino acids. V shed 7 bases and J shed 6 bases, with 13 bases lying between them. As DNA, the CDR3 is TGTGCCAGCACCCGGGGAGGCGGTCAGCCCCAGCATTTT. Residues: CASTRGGGQPQHF.

This chain links TRBV27 with TRBJ1-2, with no clear D. Germline CDR1 is MNHEY and CDR2 is SMNVEV (reference sequence). The CDR3 covers 13 residues. V shed 6 bases and J shed 5 bases, with 13 bases lying between them. For the CDR3, the DNA is TGTGCCAGCAGCCCCGTGGCGAGGTATGGCTACACCTTC. Its translation is CASSPVARYGYTF.

V is TRBV19 and J is TRBJ2-1; perhaps TRBD2 as D (5 bases). Between the trimmed V and J ends, which lost 3 bases and 7 bases, there was a span of 10 bases. The CDR3 totals 13 residues. In germline, CDR1 is LNHDA, CDR2 SQIVND (reference sequence). The chain's CDR3 is CASSISSKNEQFF. The CDR3 DNA reads TGTGCCAGTAGTATCTCTAGCAAGAATGAGCAGTTCTTC.